A selection of T cell receptor beta chains follows, all from one sample in a study of early T cells in non-severe SARS-CoV-2 infection. MiXCR, run by TCRdb on the 5' RACE reads, gives a single entry per CDR3 protein. Of tens of thousands of distinct CDR3 sequences in the sample, around 5% were seen once. Sequenced material: whole blood, taken at baseline. The receptors were gathered from an adult who was a healthcare worker with PCR-confirmed SARS-CoV-2 infection or an uninfected control (not recorded which). CDR3s include the opening cysteine and the closing phenylalanine or tryptophan. D genes are given only for firm matches. Not every row has a clone size; where given, it reads once, few, many or a size class.

TRBJ2-2 many TRBV6-6 TRBD1 TGCGCCAGCAATCTGCGGGACAGGGTCACCGGGGAGCTGTTTTTT CASNLRDRVTGELFF
TRBJ2-1 many TRBV2 TRBD2 TGTGCCAGCAGTGCGGAAGTGGGACTAGCGGGAGTATCGGTCATCGCCAATGAGCAGTTCTTC CASSAEVGLAGVSVIANEQFF
TRBJ2-7 many TRBV20-1 - TGCAGTGCTAGAGATCCGTCCGGGGGAATCTCCTACGAGCAGTACTTC CSARDPSGGISYEQYF
TRBJ1-1 - TRBV11-2 - TGTGCCAGCAGCGACCTCTACACTGAAGCTTTCTTT CASSDLYTEAFF
TRBJ2-5 many TRBV5-6 TRBD1 TGTGCCAGCAGCTTGGCCAATGCGGGACAGGGTGAGACCCAGTACTTC CASSLANAGQGETQYF
TRBJ2-1 - TRBV11-3 TRBD1 TGTGCCAGCACAAACAGGGGGGTCAATGAGCAGTTCTTC CASTNRGVNEQFF
TRBJ1-2 few TRBV28 TRBD1 TGTGCCAGCAGTTATACAGGGGGCACTGACGGCTACACCTTC CASSYTGGTDGYTF
TRBJ1-1 many TRBV12-3/TRBV12-4 - TGTGCCAGCAGTTTAATGACAGACCCTGAAGCTTTCTTT CASSLMTDPEAFF
TRBJ2-7 - TRBV12-2 - TGTGCAAGTCGCACATGGCGGGGGGTCCCGGCCTACGAGCAGTACTTC CASRTWRGVPAYEQYF
TRBJ2-7 - TRBV27 TRBD1 TGTGCCAGCAGTTCCGGACAGGGAGGAGTGTACGAGCAGTACTTC CASSSGQGGVYEQYF
TRBJ2-7 many TRBV6-6 TRBD2 TGTGCCAGCAGCAGAGGGGTAGCGGGCTACGAGCAGTACTTC CASSRGVAGYEQYF
TRBJ2-5 - TRBV2 TRBD2 TGTGCCAGCAGAACTTTAGCGGGAGGGCCGGAGACCCAGTACTTC CASRTLAGGPETQYF
TRBJ2-5 many TRBV20-1 - TGCAGTGCTAGAAAGCGCACTCCCCAAGAGACCCAGTACTTC CSARKRTPQETQYF
TRBJ2-3 few TRBV6-1 TRBD2 TGTGCCGGGGGCGGTAGCGGGGTAGGCACAGATACGCAGTATTTT CAGGGSGVGTDTQYF
TRBJ1-2 - TRBV18 - TGTGCCAGCTCACCTAAGGGAGGCGGCTATGGCTACACCTTC CASSPKGGGYGYTF
TRBJ2-7 many TRBV12-3/TRBV12-4 - TGTGCCAGCAGCCCCTGGGGAGAAGGCGAGCAGTACTTC CASSPWGEGEQYF
TRBJ2-1 few TRBV19 TRBD2 TGTGCCAGTAGTTTGTCTAGCGGGGGCTCCTACAATGAGCAGTTCTTC CASSLSSGGSYNEQFF
TRBJ2-1 many TRBV9 TRBD2 TGTGCCAGCAGCGTCCGGACTAGCGGGCCGAGCTCCTACAATGAGCAGTTCTTC CASSVRTSGPSSYNEQFF
TRBJ1-3 - TRBV2 - TGTGCCAGCATCGGACGGTACTCTGGAAACACCATATATTTT CASIGRYSGNTIYF
TRBJ2-1 - TRBV9 - TGTGCCAGCAGCGCCGGGGGTGAGCAGTTCTTC CASSAGGEQFF
TRBJ2-1 few TRBV6-5 TRBD2 TGTGCCAGCAGCGGGAGGACCTGCAATGAGCAGTTCTTC CASSGRTCNEQFF
TRBJ2-7 many TRBV20-1 TRBD2 TGCAGTGCTAGAGATACCGGGACTAGCGGGAGCTACGAGCAGTACTTC CSARDTGTSGSYEQYF
TRBJ1-4 few TRBV27 - TGTGCCAGCGGAAATGGTTTAACGAGGGAACTGTTTTTT CASGNGLTRELFF
TRBJ1-1 many TRBV18 - TGTGCCAGCTCACCATCAGAGAACACTGAAGCTTTCTTT CASSPSENTEAFF
TRBJ2-1 few TRBV7-9 - TGTGCCAGCAGCCGGTCCGGGGTAGGCCCCGATGAGCAGTTCTTC CASSRSGVGPDEQFF
TRBJ1-1 many TRBV3-1 - TGTGCCAGCAGCCAAGGTCCAACTGAAGCTTTCTTT CASSQGPTEAFF
TRBJ2-4 - TRBV18 TRBD1 TGTGCCAGCTCACTGACAGCCGGGACAGAGAAAAACATTCAGTACTTC CASSLTAGTEKNIQYF
TRBJ2-2 - TRBV20-1 - TGCAGTGCTAGAGCGCCGGGAGACACCGGGGAGCTGTTTTTT CSARAPGDTGELFF
TRBJ2-7 many TRBV27 - TGTGCCAGCAGTTTGGAGGGACGACGCGGGCCCTACGAGCAGTACTTC CASSLEGRRGPYEQYF
TRBJ2-3 few TRBV7-9 - TGTGCCAGCAGCTTAGCGGGGGGGGACACCTCGCTCGGAGATACGCAGTATTTT CASSLAGGDTSLGDTQYF
TRBJ1-6 many TRBV13 TRBD1 TGTGCCAGCAGCCACCGCTGGGACAGGGAGTCGCCCCTCCACTTT CASSHRWDRESPLHF
TRBJ1-1 - TRBV27 - TGTGCCAGCAGTTTACATACAGGGCTGAACACTGAAGCTTTCTTT CASSLHTGLNTEAFF
TRBJ2-5 few TRBV28 - TGTGCCAGCAGTTTGCCCCCCAGCGACCGTAAACAAGAGACCCAGTACTTC CASSLPPSDRKQETQYF
TRBJ1-4 many TRBV30 TRBD1 TGTGCCTGGAGCCCCGTCCGGACAGGGGAAAAACTGTTTTTT CAWSPVRTGEKLFF
TRBJ1-2 few TRBV28 TRBD1 TGTGCCAGCACTCCGAGGTGGGACAGGGAAGATACCTTC CASTPRWDREDTF
TRBJ1-3 many TRBV7-6 - TGTGCCAGCAGCTCCCCCGGACAGCGAAACACCATATATTTT CASSSPGQRNTIYF
TRBJ2-1 - TRBV9 - TGTGCCGCGGGGCCAGCGGTGTCCTACAATGAGCAGTTCTTC CAAGPAVSYNEQFF
TRBJ2-3 many TRBV7-3 - TGTGCCAGCAGCCGGGTGGGACGGGGACGCCCCGATACGCAGTATTTT CASSRVGRGRPDTQYF
TRBJ1-6 - TRBV20-1 - TGCAGTGCTAGGGTCCGGGGGGCCAGTTCACCCCTCCACTTT CSARVRGASSPLHF
TRBJ2-1 many TRBV15 - TGTGCCACCAGCAGACCCTCCCGGCTAGCCCAGTTCTTC CATSRPSRLAQFF
TRBJ2-1 - TRBV5-1 TRBD2 TGCGCCAGCAGCGCAACCGGGACTACTTACAATGAGCAGTTCTTC CASSATGTTYNEQFF
TRBJ2-1 many TRBV24-1 TRBD2 TGTGCCACCAGTGATATGGCCGGGGGGTCGTACAATGAGCAGTTCTTC CATSDMAGGSYNEQFF
TRBJ2-1 - TRBV20-1 - TGCAGTGCTAGAGATCGGGGGACTCCTCTTTTACATGAGCAGTTCTTC CSARDRGTPLLHEQFF
TRBJ2-1 many TRBV27 - TGTGCCAGCAGTTTATACGGGCCGGGTTCCTACAATGAGCAGTTCTTC CASSLYGPGSYNEQFF
TRBJ1-1 few TRBV28 - TGTGTAACAGGGCTGGGCATGAACACTGAAGCTTTCTTT CVTGLGMNTEAFF
TRBJ2-6 many TRBV25-1 - TGTGCCAGCAGTGATCGTCCGTCATCTGGGGCCAACGTCCTGACTTTC CASSDRPSSGANVLTF
TRBJ2-7 - TRBV5-5 - TGTGCCAGCAGCTTGGCTTCGGGCTACGAGCAGTACTTC CASSLASGYEQYF
TRBJ1-1 many TRBV27 - TGTGCCAGCAGTTTCCGCTTTATGAACACTGAAGCTTTCTTT CASSFRFMNTEAFF
TRBJ2-2 few TRBV15 TRBD2 TGTGCCACCAGCAGAGATATAGCGGGAGGTCGCGGCACCGGGGAGCTGTTTTTT CATSRDIAGGRGTGELFF
TRBJ2-3 many TRBV20-1 TRBD2 TGCAGTGCGAAAGGACTAGCGGGAACCGATACGCAGTATTTT CSAKGLAGTDTQYF
TRBJ1-1 many TRBV4-1 - TGCGCCAGCAGCCCCCAGTCCGCGGGGAGCACTGAAGCTTTCTTT CASSPQSAGSTEAFF
TRBJ1-1 - TRBV5-1 - TGCGCCAGCAGCTTATACATGAACACTGAAGCTTTCTTT CASSLYMNTEAFF
TRBJ2-7 many TRBV6-5 TRBD1 TGTGCCAGCAGAAGACACAGGGGACGGTACGAGCAGTACTTC CASRRHRGRYEQYF
TRBJ2-2 many TRBV28 - TGTGCCAGCAGCACAGAGACCGGGGAGCTGTTTTTT CASSTETGELFF